A single T cell receptor (beta chain) is shown here with its context. This sample was taken from a study of blood T cell repertoires in COVID-19. The wider study: COVID-19 samples, acute and convalescent, were from the United States, Italy and Spain.

The data were produced by immunoSEQ multiplex PCR, yet TCRdb's version contains in-frame clones alone and is incomplete. The top ten clones hold about 1.6% of a sample with almost 250,000 clones, 86% of them seen once. Germline CDR1 reads MGHRA; CDR2 reads YSYEKL. The ends lost 4 bases at V and 2 bases at J; junction bases unmatched: 8. The CDR3 has 16 residues. This sequence was found in a woman aged 55-70 years who had recovered from COVID-19. The genes are TRBV4-1 and TRBJ2-5, with 9 bases matching TRBD1. Material: peripheral blood. CDR3 loop: CASSRTGGVGQETQYF. The DNA of the CDR3 is TGCGCCAGCAGCCGAACAGGGGGCGTAGGGCAAGAGACCCAGTACTTC.